Detailed here is one TCR beta chain. Its antigen remains unidentified. V lost 0 bases to trimming and J lost 2 bases, with 9 bases between them. CDR3 length equals 15 residues. Germline-derived CDR1 and CDR2 are SGDLS and YYNGEE. Assay: immunoSEQ multiplex PCR; the TCRdb copy retains only in-frame clones and omits some. Among about 410,000 clones listed, around nine tenths were seen once. This sample is part of a study of Ad26.COV2.S vaccination and SARS-CoV-2 variants. Turning to the study itself: Enrolled in COV1001, the donor was in the Ad26.COV2.S trial arm, which received the vaccine. Ad26.COV2.S, an intramuscular injection, was given once or twice 56 days apart. Findings and limits, study-wide: Spike-specific responses of CD8+ and CD4+ T cells were reported to display substantial breadth after vaccination. Individuals receiving vaccine had higher spike-specific TCR breadth than placebo recipients did.

Treatment denoted: roughly 20 received Ad26.COV2.S at low or high dose, single or two shots; five or six received placebo; per-sample allocation not given. Sampling occurred on day 63 after the first vaccine or placebo injection. The chain employs TRBV9 and TRBJ1-3; D is unclear. This specimen was peripheral blood, taken in a trial of Ad26.COV2.S vaccine versus placebo. The TCR was taken from a person aged 18-65 years who received the Ad26.COV2.S COVID-19 vaccine or a placebo. The CDR3 nucleotides are TGTGCCAGCAGCGTAGTCGGTTCCCCTGGAAACACCATATATTTT. It yields the protein CASSVVGSPGNTIYF.